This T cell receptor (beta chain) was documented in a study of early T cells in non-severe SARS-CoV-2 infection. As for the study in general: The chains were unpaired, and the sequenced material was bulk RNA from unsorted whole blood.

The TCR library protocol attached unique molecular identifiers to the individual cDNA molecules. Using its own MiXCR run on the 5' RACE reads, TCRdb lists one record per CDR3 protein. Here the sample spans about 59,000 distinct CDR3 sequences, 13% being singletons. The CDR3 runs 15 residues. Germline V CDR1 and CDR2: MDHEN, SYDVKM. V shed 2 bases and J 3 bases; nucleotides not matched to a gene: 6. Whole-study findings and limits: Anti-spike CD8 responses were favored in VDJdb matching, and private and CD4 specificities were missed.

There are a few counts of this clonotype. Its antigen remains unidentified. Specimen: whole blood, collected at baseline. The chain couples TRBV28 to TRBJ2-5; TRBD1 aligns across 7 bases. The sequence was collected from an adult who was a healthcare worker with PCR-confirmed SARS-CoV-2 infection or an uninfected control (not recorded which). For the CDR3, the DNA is TGTGCCAGCAGTTTAATTAAGGGACAGAAAGAGACCCAGTACTTC. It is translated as CASSLIKGQKETQYF. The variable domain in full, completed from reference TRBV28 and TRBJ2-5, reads DVKVTQSSRYLVKRTGEKVFLECVQDMDHENMFWYRQDPGLGLRLIYFSYDVKMKEKGDIPEGYSVSREKKERFSLILESASTNQTSMYLCASSLIKGQKETQYFGPGTRLLVL.